This paragraph reports one TCR beta chain. Its antigen is still unknown. The data belong to a study of shared clonotypes between healthy human individuals. Study-level points and caveats: Shared clonotypes across all four donors exceeded non-shared ones in generation probability. Sequencing depth was predicted to influence how clonotypes are shared among donors. Specimens sampled were limited to blood, with tissue repertoires likely differing.

The germline gives CDR1 SNHLY, CDR2 FYNNEI. The V gene lost 3 bases and the J gene lost 8 bases, with 10 bases spanning the gap. The CDR3 sequence is 12 residues long. Roughly 200 ng DNA, tens of thousands of T cell genomes, went into each sorted-subset replicate PCR. TCRdb keeps only in-frame clones here, not all; method: immunoSEQ multiplex PCR. Of about 1.4 million clones detected, roughly 96% appear once; the ten largest clones hold roughly 1.1%. This sequence originates from a young man in good health. The V and J genes are TRBV2 and TRBJ1-1; D is ambiguous. The material sequenced was naive CD4+ T cells sorted from blood. This sample's subset: CD45RA+ positively selected. The CDR3 reads CASSEYRYEAFF. The CDR3 DNA follows: TGTGCCAGCAGTGAGTACCGGTACGAAGCTTTCTTT.